Each of the 13 T cell receptor beta chains below was sequenced from the same sample in a study of T cells after posttransplantation cyclophosphamide. A marrow graft followed busulfan-fludarabine conditioning, with cyclophosphamide on days +3 and +4. The repertoire was sequenced with immunoSEQ multiplex PCR; TCRdb's copy has only in-frame clones and lacks some. The table records under 20,000 clones, less than 80% of them present only once. Sequences were derived from PBMCs, sampled after an allogeneic stem cell transplant with post-transplant cyclophosphamide. The receptors shown here come from a male patient between 25 and 39 years old who received an allogeneic stem cell transplant from a related donor, was CMV-positive, and had acute GVHD only. Some T cells may be provided by the graft donor.

This clone is medium-sized. This sequence joins TRBV7-8 and TRBJ1-1; D gene uncertain. The length of the CDR3 is 14 residues. Germline V lookup: CDR1 SGHVS, CDR2 FQNEAQ. V was shortened by 1 base and J by 2 bases, with 8 bases between the two germline ends. In nucleotides, the CDR3 is TGTGCCAGCAGCTTAGGCAGTACAAACACTGAAGCTTTCTTT. It codes for CASSLGSTNTEAFF.

This chain connects TRBV4-1 to TRBJ1-1; unclear D gene. Trimming stripped 0 bases from V and 3 bases from J, with 11 bases between. CDR3 length equals 15 residues. The germline CDR1 and CDR2 sequences are MGHRA and YSYEKL. The CDR3 coding sequence is TGCGCCAGCAGCCAAGATCAGATTCTGGACACTGAAGCTTTCTTT. As protein: CASSQDQILDTEAFF.

J is TRBJ1-6 and V is TRBV6-5, with 11 bases identical to TRBD1. The CDR3 runs to 14 residues. The junction had 3 bases not matched to a gene; V was cut back by 6 bases and J by 8 bases. The V gene's germline CDR1 is MNHEY and CDR2 SVGAGI. The CDR3, as DNA: TGTGCCAGCAGAGGACAGGGGGCGTATTCACCCCTCCACTTT. It specifies CASRGQGAYSPLHF.

This chain connects TRBV10-3 to TRBJ1-5, with 7 bases lining up with TRBD1. Germline CDR1 and CDR2: ENHRY and SYGVKD. J gave up 5 bases and V 2 bases, and 0 bases lay outside the gene matches. The CDR3 has 13 amino acids. CDR3 protein: CAISETGDQPQHF. The CDR3 region has the DNA TGTGCCATCAGTGAGACAGGGGATCAGCCCCAGCATTTT.

This clone turned up a few times. The chain carries TRBV19 and TRBJ1-1; the match to TRBD1 covers 9 bases. V shed 4 bases, J shed 3 bases, and the junction held 6 bases outside the gene matches. This CDR3 region has 15 residues. The germline CDR1 and CDR2 sequences are LNHDA and SQIVND (reference sequence). This chain's CDR3 is CASSTADRGDTEAFF. The CDR3 bases are TGTGCCAGTAGTACTGCGGACAGGGGCGACACTGAAGCTTTCTTT.

This clone was detected a few times. This chain links TRBV7-9 with TRBJ2-1; 7 bases align to TRBD2. The CDR3 runs 16 residues. V was clipped by 5 bases and J by 0 bases; unmatched bases: 7. From germline, CDR1 is SEHNR and CDR2 FQNEAQ (reference sequence). This CDR3 is CASSGPSGSSYNEQFF. The CDR3 region has the DNA TGTGCCAGCAGCGGCCCTAGCGGCAGCTCCTACAATGAGCAGTTCTTC.

V usage is TRBV5-4 and J usage is TRBJ1-2, with a weak D call TRBD1 (5 bases). Trimming took 0 bases from V and 3 from J, leaving 9 bases between them. The CDR3 is 14 amino acids. The germline gives CDR1 SGHNT, CDR2 YYREEE (reference sequence). This CDR3 reads CASSLVGDHYGYTF. In DNA form, the CDR3 reads TGTGCCAGCAGCTTGGTAGGGGATCACTATGGCTACACCTTC.

CDR3 DNA: TGTGCCAGCTGGAGGCCGGGGGGCTACAATGAGCAGTTCTTC. Translation gives CASWRPGGYNEQFF. The rearrangement links TRBV6-5 to TRBJ2-1, with 7 positions matching TRBD2. The CDR3 extends over 14 amino acids. V trimming: 8 bases; J trimming: 3 bases; junction bases outside the gene matches: 7. Germline CDR1 reads MNHEY; CDR2 reads SVGAGI.

The chain links TRBV7-2 to TRBJ1-2; perhaps TRBD1 as D (5 bases). CDR1 is SGHTA, CDR2 FQGNSA, per germline. Trimming stripped 1 base from V and 3 bases from J, with 12 bases between. There are 15 residues in the CDR3. CDR3 coding DNA: TGTGCCAGCAGCTTAGACGCCAGGGTCGACTATGGCTACACCTTC. It yields the protein CASSLDARVDYGYTF.

The chain combines TRBV6-6 with TRBJ1-2; the D is unclear. Looked up from germline, CDR1 is MNHNY and CDR2 is SVGAGI (reference sequence). Trimming stripped 2 bases from V and 4 bases from J, with 11 bases between. The CDR3 runs 14 residues. CDR3 nucleotides: TGTGCCAGCAGTTACGACGCGGGCATCTATGGCTACACCTTC. Its translation: CASSYDAGIYGYTF.

This clone was picked up a small number of times. The chain uses TRBV6-5 and TRBJ1-1, with D possibly TRBD1 on 6 matching bases. Germline-derived CDR1 and CDR2 are MNHEY and SVGAGI. The CDR3 covers 11 residues. Trimming cost V 6 bases and J 11 bases, with 13 bases left between them. The CDR3 DNA sequence: TGTGCCAGCAGCCTAGGACAGAGTGCTTTCTTT. Protein product: CASSLGQSAFF.

The chain couples TRBV4-1 to TRBJ2-2; TRBD1 might be the D (6 bases). V lost 4 bases and J 4 bases, leaving 10 bases between the germline ends. The length of the CDR3 is 14 residues. CDR1 and CDR2 from the germline V gene are MGHRA and YSYEKL. CDR3 DNA: TGCGCCAGCAGCCTTGGACAGAGCACCGGGGAGCTGTTTTTT. This gives the protein CASSLGQSTGELFF.

The chain is built from TRBV5-6 and TRBJ2-5, with 14 bases fitting TRBD2. The germline V gene has CDR1 SGHDT and CDR2 YYEEEE. The CDR3 length is 18 residues. The V segment lost 3 bases and the J segment 2 bases; nucleotides outside the gene matches: 9. The CDR3 here is CASSYRTSGGRGQETQYF. In nucleotides, the CDR3 is TGTGCCAGCAGCTATCGGACTAGCGGGGGGAGGGGGCAAGAGACCCAGTACTTC.